The entry that follows covers one T cell receptor beta chain sequence. Its antigen is not yet known. No much larger clone exists at a distance of one base, and base qualities are not known. TCRbeta CDR3 regions were amplified from genomic DNA using the immunoSEQ Assay, a bias-controlled multiplex PCR. In the source study's methods: The number of nucleated cells in each sample was estimated by amplification of reference gene primers within the assay. To quantify the absolute abundance of each unique TCRbeta CDR3 rearrangement, sequence reads were collapsed and filtered. For each sample, productive Simpson clonality was calculated as the square root of Simpson's diversity index across productive rearrangements. Not all clones reach the TCRdb copy of this immuneACCESS table, which keeps in-frame sequences only. Checked studies attribute under half of the gap to unresolved V genes and leave the rest unexplained. V, J and clone size were drawn from that table, and D and trimming were deduced from the DNA. The sample includes approximately 130,000 clones, with around 86% observed a single time. 18% of the sample rests with the top ten.

The sample comes from a study of blood T cell repertoires in COVID-19 (TCRdb year 2020). Context from the whole study: Samples from collaborators originated in the United States, Italy and Spain and spanned both the acute and convalescent phases of COVID-19. The repertoires were released in a freely available public database intended as a resource for research on the immune response to SARS-CoV-2. Where available, HLA class I and class II types were obtained from metadata supplied by the sample provider rather than from assay-based typing. The prospective study material was composed of cDNA or gDNA derived from T cells, B-cell-depleted T cells, or PBMCs. Subjects who had been exposed to COVID-19, were actively infected with it, or had recovered from it provided the deeply sampled blood TCRbeta repertoires that made up the dataset. Samples were obtained from the ongoing ImmuneRACE study (first 160 participants) and from over 1,000 subjects provided by 6 global collaborators. A de-identified subject ID, COVID-19 status, age in years and sex were almost always included in the sample metadata.

After removal of 4 bases from V and 2 bases from J, the junction retains 6 bases not matched to a gene. From the cysteine up to the phenylalanine, the CDR3 has a length of 15 residues. Only the CDR3 part of the read is kept: 45 bases, read in frame from the first base. The germline V gene supplies CDR1 SGHRS and CDR2 YFSETQ. Broader findings and caveats from the paper: The amount of clinical and demographic metadata varied by source and participant and was provided uncurated.

Another Seattle source contributed samples from volunteer blood donors who had recovered from COVID-19. Collaborating institutions collected whole blood in K2EDTA tubes following their own protocols. For TCRbeta analysis, collaborators shipped samples in one of three forms: frozen whole blood, isolated PBMCs, or DNA extracted from either of those sample types. Source material: peripheral blood. The source of this sequence is a woman between 45 and 65 years old who had recovered from COVID-19. The rearranged segments are TRBV5-1 and TRBJ2-5, and 9 bases in between align with TRBD2. The bases read TGCGCCAGCAGCCCGCGGGGGGGAGCGCAAGAGACCCAGTACTTC. The encoded protein is CASSPRGGAQETQYF. Reference TRBV5-1 and TRBJ2-5 proteins supply the regions before and after the CDR3; the full variable domain is: KAGVTQTPRYLIKTRGQQVTLSCSPISGHRSVSWYQQTPGQGLQFLFEYFSETQRNKGNFPGRFSGRQFSNSRSEMNVSTLELGDSALYLCASSPRGGAQETQYFGPGTRLLVL.